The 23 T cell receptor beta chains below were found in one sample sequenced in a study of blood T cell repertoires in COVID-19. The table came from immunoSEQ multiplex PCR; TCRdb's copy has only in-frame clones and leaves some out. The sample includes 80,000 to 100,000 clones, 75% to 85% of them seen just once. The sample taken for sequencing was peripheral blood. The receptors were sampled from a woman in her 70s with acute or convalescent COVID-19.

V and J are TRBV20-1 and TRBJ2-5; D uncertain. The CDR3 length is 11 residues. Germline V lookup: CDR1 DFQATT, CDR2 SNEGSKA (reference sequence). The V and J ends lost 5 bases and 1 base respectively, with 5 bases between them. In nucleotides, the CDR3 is TGCAGTGCTGGCGGCCAAGAGACCCAGTACTTC. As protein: CSAGGQETQYF.

CDR3 nucleotides: TGTGCCAGTAGTGCACCAACTAGCGGAAGCCGTGGAGAGCAGTTCTTC. This gives the protein CASSAPTSGSRGEQFF. The V call is TRBV19, the J call TRBJ2-1; 8 bases fit TRBD2. Trimming took 5 bases from V and 10 from J; bases not matched to a gene: 16. CDR3 length equals 16 residues. The germline gives CDR1 LNHDA, CDR2 SQIVND (reference sequence).

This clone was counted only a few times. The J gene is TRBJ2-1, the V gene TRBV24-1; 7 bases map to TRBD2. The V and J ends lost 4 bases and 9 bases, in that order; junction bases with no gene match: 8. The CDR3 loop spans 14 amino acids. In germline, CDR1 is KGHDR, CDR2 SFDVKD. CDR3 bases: TGTGCCACCAGTGACCCGACTAGCTTAAGTGAGCAGTTCTTC. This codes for CATSDPTSLSEQFF.

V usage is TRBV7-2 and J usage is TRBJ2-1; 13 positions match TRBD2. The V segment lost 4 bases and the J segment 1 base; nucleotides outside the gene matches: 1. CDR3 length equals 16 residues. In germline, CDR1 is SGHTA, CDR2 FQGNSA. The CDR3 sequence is CASSWTSGSSYNEQFF. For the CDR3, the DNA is TGTGCCAGCAGCTGGACTAGCGGGAGTTCCTACAATGAGCAGTTCTTC.

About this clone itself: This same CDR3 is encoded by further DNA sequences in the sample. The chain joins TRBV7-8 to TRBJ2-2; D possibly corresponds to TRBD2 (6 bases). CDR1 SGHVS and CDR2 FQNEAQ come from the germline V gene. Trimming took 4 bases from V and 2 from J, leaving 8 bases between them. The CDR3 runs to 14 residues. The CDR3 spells CASSSTRNTGELFF. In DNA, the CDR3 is TGTGCCAGCAGCTCGACTAGAAACACCGGGGAGCTGTTTTTT.

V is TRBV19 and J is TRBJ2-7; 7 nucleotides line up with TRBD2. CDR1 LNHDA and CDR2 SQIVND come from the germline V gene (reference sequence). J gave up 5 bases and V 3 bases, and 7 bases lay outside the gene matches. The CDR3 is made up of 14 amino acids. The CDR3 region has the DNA TGTGCCAGTAGTATCGGCTGGGCGGGGGACGAGCAGTACTTC. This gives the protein CASSIGWAGDEQYF.

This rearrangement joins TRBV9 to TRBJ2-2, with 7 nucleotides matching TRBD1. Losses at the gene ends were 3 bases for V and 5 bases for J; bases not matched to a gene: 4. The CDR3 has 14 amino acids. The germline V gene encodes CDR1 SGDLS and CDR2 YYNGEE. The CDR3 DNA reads TGTGCCAGCAGCGCGACAGGGATTACCGGGGAGCTGTTTTTT. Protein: CASSATGITGELFF.

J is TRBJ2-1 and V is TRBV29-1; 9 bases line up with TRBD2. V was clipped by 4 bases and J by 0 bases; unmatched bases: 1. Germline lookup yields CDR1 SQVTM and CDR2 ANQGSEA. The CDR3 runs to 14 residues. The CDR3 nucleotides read TGCAGCGTTGGCGGGGGGGACTCCTACAATGAGCAGTTCTTC. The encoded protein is CSVGGGDSYNEQFF.

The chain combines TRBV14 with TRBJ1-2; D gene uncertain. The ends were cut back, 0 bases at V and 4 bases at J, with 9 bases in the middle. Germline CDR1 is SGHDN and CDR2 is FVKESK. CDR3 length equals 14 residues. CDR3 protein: CASSQDAVPYGYTF. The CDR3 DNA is TGTGCCAGCAGCCAAGATGCGGTCCCCTATGGCTACACCTTC.

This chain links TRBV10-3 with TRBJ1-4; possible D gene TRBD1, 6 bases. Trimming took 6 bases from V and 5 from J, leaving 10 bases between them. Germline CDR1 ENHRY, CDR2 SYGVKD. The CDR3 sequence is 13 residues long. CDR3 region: CAIRDSRNEKLFF. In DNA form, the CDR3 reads TGTGCCATCAGGGACAGCCGAAATGAAAAACTGTTTTTT.

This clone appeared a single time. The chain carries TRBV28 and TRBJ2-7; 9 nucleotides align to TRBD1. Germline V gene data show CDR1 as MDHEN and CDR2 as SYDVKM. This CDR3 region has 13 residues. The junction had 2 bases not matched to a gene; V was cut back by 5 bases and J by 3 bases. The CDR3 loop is CASSRTGVYEQYF. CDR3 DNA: TGTGCCAGCAGTCGGACAGGGGTCTACGAGCAGTACTTC. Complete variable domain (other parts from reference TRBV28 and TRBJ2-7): DVKVTQSSRYLVKRTGEKVFLECVQDMDHENMFWYRQDPGLGLRLIYFSYDVKMKEKGDIPEGYSVSREKKERFSLILESASTNQTSMYLCASSRTGVYEQYFGPGTRLTVT.

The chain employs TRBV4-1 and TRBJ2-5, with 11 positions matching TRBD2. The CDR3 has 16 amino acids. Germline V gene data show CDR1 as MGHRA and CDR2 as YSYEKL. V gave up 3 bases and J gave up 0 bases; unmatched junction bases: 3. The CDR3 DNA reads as TGCGCCAGCAGCCAGACTAGCGGGATAAACCAAGAGACCCAGTACTTC. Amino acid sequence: CASSQTSGINQETQYF.

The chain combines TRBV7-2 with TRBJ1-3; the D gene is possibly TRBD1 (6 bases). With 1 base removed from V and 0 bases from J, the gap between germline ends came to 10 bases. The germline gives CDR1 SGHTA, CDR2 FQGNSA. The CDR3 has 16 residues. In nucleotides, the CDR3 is TGTGCCAGCAGCTTAGTGGGACAAACCTCTGGAAACACCATATATTTT. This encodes CASSLVGQTSGNTIYF.

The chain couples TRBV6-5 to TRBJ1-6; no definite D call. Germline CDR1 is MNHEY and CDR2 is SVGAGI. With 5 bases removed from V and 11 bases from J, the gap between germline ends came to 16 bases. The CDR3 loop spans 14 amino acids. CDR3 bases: TGTGCCAGCAGTCTCGGGGTAGAAGAGCCACCCCTCCACTTT. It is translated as CASSLGVEEPPLHF.

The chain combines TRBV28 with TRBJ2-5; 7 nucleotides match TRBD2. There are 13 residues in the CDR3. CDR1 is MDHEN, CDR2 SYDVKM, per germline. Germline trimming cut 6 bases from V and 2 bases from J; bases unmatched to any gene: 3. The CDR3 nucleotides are TGTGCCAGCAGGCGGGGGAGACAAGAGACCCAGTACTTC. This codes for CASRRGRQETQYF.

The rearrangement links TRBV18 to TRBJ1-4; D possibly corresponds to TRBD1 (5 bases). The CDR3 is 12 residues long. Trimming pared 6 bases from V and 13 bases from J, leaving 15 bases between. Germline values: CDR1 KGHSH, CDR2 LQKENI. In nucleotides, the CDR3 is TGTGCCAGCTCCCCCCCGGGGGGGGGACTGTTTTTT. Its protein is CASSPPGGGLFF.

The CDR3: CATSRDPGRNEKLFF. CDR3 bases: TGTGCCACCAGCAGAGATCCGGGGAGGAATGAAAAACTGTTTTTT. The gene calls are TRBV15 and TRBJ1-4; D remains unclear. The CDR3 runs to 15 residues. V was shortened by 0 bases and J by 5 bases, with 10 bases between the two germline ends. The V gene's germline CDR1 is LNHNV and CDR2 YYDKDF (reference sequence).

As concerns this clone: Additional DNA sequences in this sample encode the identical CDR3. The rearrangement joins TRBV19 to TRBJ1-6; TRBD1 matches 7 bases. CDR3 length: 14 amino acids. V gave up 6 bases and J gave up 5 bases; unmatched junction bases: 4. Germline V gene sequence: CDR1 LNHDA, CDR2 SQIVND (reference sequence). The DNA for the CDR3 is TGTGCCAGTAGGGGGACAGCGGATAATTCACCCCTCCACTTT. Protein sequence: CASRGTADNSPLHF.

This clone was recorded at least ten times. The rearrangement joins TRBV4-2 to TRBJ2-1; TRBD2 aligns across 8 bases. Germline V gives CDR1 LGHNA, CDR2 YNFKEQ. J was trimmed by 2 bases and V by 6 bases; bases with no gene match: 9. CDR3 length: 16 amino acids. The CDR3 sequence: CASSFPPGGAYNEQFF. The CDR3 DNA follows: TGTGCCAGCAGTTTCCCTCCGGGGGGGGCCTACAATGAGCAGTTCTTC.

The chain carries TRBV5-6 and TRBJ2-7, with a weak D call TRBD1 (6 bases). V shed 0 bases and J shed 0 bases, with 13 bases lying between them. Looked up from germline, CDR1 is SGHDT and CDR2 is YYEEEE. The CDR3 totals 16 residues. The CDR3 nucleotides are TGTGCCAGCAGCTTGGCCCCAGGGGTGAGCTCCTACGAGCAGTACTTC. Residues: CASSLAPGVSSYEQYF.

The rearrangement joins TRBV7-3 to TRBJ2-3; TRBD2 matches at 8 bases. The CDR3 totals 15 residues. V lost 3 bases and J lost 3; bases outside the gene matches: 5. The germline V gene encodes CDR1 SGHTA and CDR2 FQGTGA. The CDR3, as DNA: TGTGCCAGCAGCTTCGCGGGGGGAAGTACAGATACGCAGTATTTT. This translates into CASSFAGGSTDTQYF.

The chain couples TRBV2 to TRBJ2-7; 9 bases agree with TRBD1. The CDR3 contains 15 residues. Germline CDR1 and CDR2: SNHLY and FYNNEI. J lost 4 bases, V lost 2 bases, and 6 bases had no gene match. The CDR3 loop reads CASSELGQGYYEQYF. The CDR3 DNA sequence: TGTGCCAGCAGTGAATTGGGACAGGGTTATTACGAGCAGTACTTC.

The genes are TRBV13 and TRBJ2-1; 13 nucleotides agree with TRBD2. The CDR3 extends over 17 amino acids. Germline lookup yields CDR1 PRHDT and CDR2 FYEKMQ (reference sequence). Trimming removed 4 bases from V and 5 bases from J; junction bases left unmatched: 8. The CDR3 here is CASSYRLTSGGHNEQFF. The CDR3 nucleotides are TGTGCCAGCAGCTACCGATTGACTAGCGGGGGGCACAATGAGCAGTTCTTC.